The T cell receptor beta chain described here comes from a study of blood T cells in healthy people across ages. CDR3 length equals 15 residues. V dropped 1 base and J dropped 11 bases, with 15 bases sitting between them. Germline V lookup: CDR1 SGHTA, CDR2 FQGNSA. At least 6.5 million PBMCs were isolated per sample. Then a second PCR, running about 6 to 11 cycles, was carried out with a sample-barcoded 5' primer and a J-beta primer mix. TCRdb re-derived calls from the 5' RACE reads in MiXCR, one entry per CDR3 protein. The sample shows some 790,000 distinct CDR3 sequences, 25% to 30% of them seen only once.

The origin of this receptor is a woman aged 80 or over in good health. This chain links TRBV7-2 with TRBJ1-6, with D perhaps matching TRBD1 (6 bases). The specimen sequenced was blood. The CDR3 loop is CASSLGGRERPPLHF. In DNA, the CDR3 is TGTGCCAGCAGCTTAGGGGGGCGAGAGAGACCACCCCTCCACTTT.